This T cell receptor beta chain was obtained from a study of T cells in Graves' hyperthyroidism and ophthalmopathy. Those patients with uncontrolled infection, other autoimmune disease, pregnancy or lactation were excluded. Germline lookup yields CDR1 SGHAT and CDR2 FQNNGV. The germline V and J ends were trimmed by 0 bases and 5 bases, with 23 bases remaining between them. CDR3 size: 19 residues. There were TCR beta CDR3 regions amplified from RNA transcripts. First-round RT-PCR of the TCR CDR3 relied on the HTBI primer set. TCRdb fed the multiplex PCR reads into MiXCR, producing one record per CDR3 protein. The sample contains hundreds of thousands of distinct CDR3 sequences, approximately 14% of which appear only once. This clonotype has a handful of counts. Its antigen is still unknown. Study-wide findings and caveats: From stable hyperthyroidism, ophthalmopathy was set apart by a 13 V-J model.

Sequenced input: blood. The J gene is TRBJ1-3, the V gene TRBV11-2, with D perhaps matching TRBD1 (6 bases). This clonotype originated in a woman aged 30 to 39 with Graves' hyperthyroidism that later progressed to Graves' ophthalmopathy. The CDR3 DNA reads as TGTGCCAGCAGCTTAGACTTTTTCGGGGGCGCGGATTTGAGAAACACCATATATTTT. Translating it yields CASSLDFFGGADLRNTIYF.